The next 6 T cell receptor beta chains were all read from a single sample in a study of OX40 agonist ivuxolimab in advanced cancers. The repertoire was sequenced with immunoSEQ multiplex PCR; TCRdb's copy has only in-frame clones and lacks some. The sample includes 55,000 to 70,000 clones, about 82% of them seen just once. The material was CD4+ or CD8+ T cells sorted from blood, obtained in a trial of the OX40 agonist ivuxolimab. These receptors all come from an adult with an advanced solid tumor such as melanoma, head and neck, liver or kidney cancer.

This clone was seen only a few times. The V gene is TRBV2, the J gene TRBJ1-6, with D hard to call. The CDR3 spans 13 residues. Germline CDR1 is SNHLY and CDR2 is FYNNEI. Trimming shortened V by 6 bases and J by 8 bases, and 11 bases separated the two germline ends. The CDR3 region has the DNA TGTGCCAGCAGACAGCTCCAGGATTCACCCCTCCACTTT. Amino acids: CASRQLQDSPLHF. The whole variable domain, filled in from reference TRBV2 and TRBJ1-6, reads EPEVTQTPSHQVTQMGQEVILRCVPISNHLYFYWYRQILGQKVEFLVSFYNNEISEKSEIFDDQFSVERPDGSNFTLKIRSTKLEDSAMYFCASRQLQDSPLHFGNGTRLTVT.

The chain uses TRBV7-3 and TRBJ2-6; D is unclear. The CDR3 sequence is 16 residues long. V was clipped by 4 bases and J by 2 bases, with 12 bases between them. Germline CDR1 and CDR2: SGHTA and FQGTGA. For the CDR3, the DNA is TGTGCCAGCAGCTCCCTCGGCGCGACTGGGGCCAACGTCCTGACTTTC. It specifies CASSSLGATGANVLTF.

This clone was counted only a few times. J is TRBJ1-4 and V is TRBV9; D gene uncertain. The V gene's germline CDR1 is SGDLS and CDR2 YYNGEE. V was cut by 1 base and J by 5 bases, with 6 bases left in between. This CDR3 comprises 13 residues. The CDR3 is CASSVSQNEKLFF. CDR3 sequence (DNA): TGTGCCAGCAGCGTAAGCCAGAATGAAAAACTGTTTTTT.

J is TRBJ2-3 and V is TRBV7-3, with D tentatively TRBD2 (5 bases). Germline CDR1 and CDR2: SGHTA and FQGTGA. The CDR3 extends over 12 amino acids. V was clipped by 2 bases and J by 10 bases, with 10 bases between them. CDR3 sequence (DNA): TGTGCCAGCAGCTTACCCTCCGGGGCGCAGTATTTT. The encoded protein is CASSLPSGAQYF. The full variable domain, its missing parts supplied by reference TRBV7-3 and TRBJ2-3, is GAGVSQTPSNKVTEKGKYVELRCDPISGHTALYWYRQSLGQGPEFLIYFQGTGAADDSGLPNDRFFAVRPEGSVSTLKIQRTERGDSAVYLCASSLPSGAQYFGPGTRLTVL.

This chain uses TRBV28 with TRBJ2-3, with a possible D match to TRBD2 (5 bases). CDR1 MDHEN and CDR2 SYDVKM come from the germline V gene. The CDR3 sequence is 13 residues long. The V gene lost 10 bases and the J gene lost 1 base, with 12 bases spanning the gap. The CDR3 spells CATLTGGTDTQYF. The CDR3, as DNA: TGTGCCACCCTGACCGGGGGCACAGATACGCAGTATTTT. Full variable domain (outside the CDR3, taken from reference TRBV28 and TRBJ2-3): DVKVTQSSRYLVKRTGEKVFLECVQDMDHENMFWYRQDPGLGLRLIYFSYDVKMKEKGDIPEGYSVSREKKERFSLILESASTNQTSMYLCATLTGGTDTQYFGPGTRLTVL.

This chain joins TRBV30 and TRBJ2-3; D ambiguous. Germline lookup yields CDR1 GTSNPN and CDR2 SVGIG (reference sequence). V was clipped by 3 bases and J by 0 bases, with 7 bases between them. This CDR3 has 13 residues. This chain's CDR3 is CAWREPSTDTQYF. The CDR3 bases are TGTGCCTGGAGAGAGCCTAGCACAGATACGCAGTATTTT.